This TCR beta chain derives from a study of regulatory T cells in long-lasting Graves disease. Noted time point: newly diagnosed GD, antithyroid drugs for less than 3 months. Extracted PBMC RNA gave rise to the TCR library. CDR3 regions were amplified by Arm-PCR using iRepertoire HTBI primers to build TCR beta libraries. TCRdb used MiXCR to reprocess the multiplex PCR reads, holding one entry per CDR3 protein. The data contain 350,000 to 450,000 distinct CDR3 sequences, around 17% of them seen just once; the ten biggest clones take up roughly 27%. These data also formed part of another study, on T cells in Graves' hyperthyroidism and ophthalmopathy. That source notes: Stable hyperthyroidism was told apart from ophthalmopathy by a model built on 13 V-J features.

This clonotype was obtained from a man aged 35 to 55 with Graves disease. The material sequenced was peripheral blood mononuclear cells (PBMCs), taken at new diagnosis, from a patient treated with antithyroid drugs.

Written as DNA, the CDR3 is TGTGCCAGCAGCTTCACAGAACTGGGCGAGCAGTACTTC. It yields the protein CASSFTELGEQYF. The V and J genes are TRBV7-9 and TRBJ2-7; D is unclear. The germline V gene has CDR1 SEHNR and CDR2 FQNEAQ (reference sequence). With 3 bases removed from V and 6 bases from J, the gap between germline ends came to 12 bases. This CDR3 spans 13 amino acids.